The 22 T cell receptor beta chains in this list originate from one sample, sequenced in a study of blood T cell repertoires in COVID-19. The table came from immunoSEQ multiplex PCR; TCRdb's copy has only in-frame clones and leaves some out. The table shows some 16,000 clones, with more than 85% occurring only once. Sequencing input: peripheral blood. These receptors were collected from a human donor in a cohort sampled during active COVID-19.

V and J are TRBV4-1 and TRBJ2-5, with D maybe TRBD2 (6 bases). This CDR3 region has 13 residues. Trimming stripped 4 bases from V and 1 base from J, with 7 bases between. From germline, CDR1 is MGHRA and CDR2 YSYEKL. The CDR3 is CASSPGSQETQYF. CDR3 DNA: TGCGCCAGCAGCCCCGGGAGCCAAGAGACCCAGTACTTC.

This clone appeared a single time. V and J are TRBV21-1 and TRBJ1-4. TRBV21-1 is deemed a pseudogene. The CDR3 has 12 amino acids. The CDR3 DNA reads TGTGCCAGCAGCCCCCTAGATGAAAAACTGTTTTTT. Protein sequence: CASSPLDEKLFF.

The chain joins TRBV18 to TRBJ1-2; weak D call: TRBD1 (5 bases). This CDR3 is built from 14 residues. Germline V gene sequence: CDR1 KGHSH, CDR2 LQKENI. V shed 3 bases and J shed 4 bases, with 12 bases lying between them. The CDR3 DNA follows: TGTGCCAGCTCACCTGGTGGCCAGGGCTATGGCTACACCTTC. Translating gives CASSPGGQGYGYTF.

The rearrangement joins TRBV6-6 to TRBJ1-3; 7 nucleotides match TRBD1. V was clipped by 9 bases and J by 6 bases; unmatched bases: 11. The CDR3 extends over 14 amino acids. Germline V gene lookup returns CDR1 MNHNY and CDR2 SVGAGI (reference sequence). CDR3 bases: TGTGCCAGTATACTAGACGACAGGGAAAACACCATATATTTT. The encoded protein is CASILDDRENTIYF.

The J gene is TRBJ1-4, the V gene TRBV27; 8 bases line up with TRBD1. The CDR3 contains 16 residues. The J segment lost 4 bases and the V segment lost 6 bases, leaving 10 bases of the junction unmatched. Germline V gene sequence: CDR1 MNHEY, CDR2 SMNVEV (reference sequence). This CDR3 reads CASRRGKTGVNEKLFF. In DNA, the CDR3 is TGTGCCAGCAGACGGGGGAAGACAGGGGTTAATGAAAAACTGTTTTTT.

The chain is built from TRBV11-2 and TRBJ2-2; a possible D gene is TRBD1 (5 bases). In germline, CDR1 is SGHAT, CDR2 FQNNGV. The CDR3 runs 15 residues. The V end lost 1 base, the J end lost 5 bases, and 11 bases lay between the germline ends. The CDR3: CASSLGNSGTGELFF. In DNA form, the CDR3 reads TGTGCCAGCAGCTTAGGGAACTCAGGGACCGGGGAGCTGTTTTTT.

The chain has TRBV7-3 and TRBJ2-1; 11 bases match TRBD2. The CDR3 is made up of 15 amino acids. Germline CDR1 and CDR2: SGHTA and FQGTGA. J was trimmed by 2 bases and V by 3 bases; bases with no gene match: 0. The CDR3 region is CASSFSGGAYNEQFF. The CDR3 coding sequence is TGTGCCAGCAGCTTTAGCGGGGGGGCCTACAATGAGCAGTTCTTC. Full variable domain (rest looked up from reference TRBV7-3 and TRBJ2-1): GAGVSQTPSNKVTEKGKYVELRCDPISGHTALYWYRQSLGQGPEFLIYFQGTGAADDSGLPNDRFFAVRPEGSVSTLKIQRTERGDSAVYLCASSFSGGAYNEQFFGPGTRLTVL.

The chain combines TRBV5-4 with TRBJ1-1, with TRBD1 as a possible D gene (6 bases). CDR1 and CDR2 from the germline V gene are SGHNT and YYREEE (reference sequence). V gave up 0 bases and J gave up 1 base, with 10 bases separating them. This CDR3 is built from 15 residues. The CDR3 region has the DNA TGTGCCAGCAGCTTGGAACCAGGGGCGAACACTGAAGCTTTCTTT. This translates into CASSLEPGANTEAFF.

This chain uses TRBV4-1 with TRBJ2-2, with TRBD1 matching 7 bases. V gave up 5 bases and J gave up 0 bases; unmatched junction bases: 6. Germline lookup yields CDR1 MGHRA and CDR2 YSYEKL. CDR3 length equals 16 residues. In DNA, the CDR3 is TGCGCCAGCAGCTTACGGACAGGAGCGAACACCGGGGAGCTGTTTTTT. Protein sequence: CASSLRTGANTGELFF.

The chain employs TRBV15 and TRBJ1-1; TRBD1 matches at 9 bases. The CDR3 is 16 residues long. The germline CDR1 and CDR2 sequences are LNHNV and YYDKDF (reference sequence). V dropped 0 bases and J dropped 1; count of bases not matched to a gene: 3. CDR3 in amino acids: CATSRDRDRANTEAFF. CDR3 DNA: TGTGCCACCAGCAGAGATCGGGACAGGGCGAACACTGAAGCTTTCTTT.

This chain links TRBV2 with TRBJ2-3; TRBD2 matches 10 bases. V was pared by 8 bases and J by 4 bases, with 3 bases of the junction left unmatched. The length of the CDR3 is 13 residues. The germline V gene has CDR1 SNHLY and CDR2 FYNNEI. The CDR3 sequence: CASRLAGADTQYF. The CDR3 nucleotides read TGTGCCAGCCGCCTAGCGGGGGCAGATACGCAGTATTTT.

The rearrangement uses TRBV19 and TRBJ2-7, with a tentative D call TRBD2 (6 bases). The CDR3 is made up of 16 amino acids. CDR1 is LNHDA and CDR2 is SQIVND in the germline V gene (reference sequence). V lost 6 bases to trimming and J lost 4 bases, with 22 bases between them. CDR3 residues: CASSPEGRGDSYEQYF. The DNA for the CDR3 is TGTGCCAGTAGCCCAGAGGGGCGGGGAGACTCTTACGAGCAGTACTTC. Full variable domain (outside the CDR3, taken from reference TRBV19 and TRBJ2-7): DGGITQSPKYLFRKEGQNVTLSCEQNLNHDAMYWYRQDPGQGLRLIYYSQIVNDFQKGDIAEGYSVSREKKESFPLTVTSAQKNPTAFYLCASSPEGRGDSYEQYFGPGTRLTVT.

V and J are TRBV6-5 and TRBJ2-1; possible D gene TRBD2, 5 bases. V was pared by 4 bases and J by 1 base, with 11 bases between. The germline gives CDR1 MNHEY, CDR2 SVGAGI. The CDR3 has 15 residues. CDR3 protein: CASSSTRDSYNEQFF. In DNA, the CDR3 is TGTGCCAGCAGTTCAACTAGGGATTCCTACAATGAGCAGTTCTTC.

This clone has more than one count but fewer than ten. The gene calls are TRBV5-1 and TRBJ2-3; no definite D call. Germline V gene sequence: CDR1 SGHRS, CDR2 YFSETQ. The CDR3 is 15 amino acids. Trimming removed 0 bases at V and 4 bases at J, with 12 bases between. CDR3 loop: CASSLATALPDTQYF. The CDR3 bases are TGCGCCAGCAGCTTGGCAACCGCACTTCCAGATACGCAGTATTTT.

This chain uses TRBV6-2 or TRBV6-3 with TRBJ1-4; 7 nucleotides match TRBD1. Unmatched junction bases numbered 10, after V lost 2 bases and J lost 7 bases. CDR1 is MNHEY and CDR2 is SVGEGT in the germline V gene. The CDR3 runs 16 residues. The CDR3 DNA follows: TGTGCCAGCAGTTACGGGTCGACAGGGTACAGTGAAAAACTGTTTTTT. It yields the protein CASSYGSTGYSEKLFF.

V is TRBV11-2 and J is TRBJ2-7, with D unclear. Trimming removed 2 bases at V and 6 bases at J, with 14 bases between. Germline CDR1 reads SGHAT; CDR2 reads FQNNGV. The CDR3 is made up of 14 amino acids. The CDR3 sequence is CASSLRQVGSEQYF. The CDR3 bases are TGTGCCAGCAGCTTAAGGCAGGTAGGAAGCGAGCAGTACTTC.

V is TRBV7-2 and J is TRBJ2-3, with 8 bases fitting TRBD2. The CDR3 runs to 15 residues. V was pared by 2 bases and J by 11 bases, with 12 bases of the junction left unmatched. Germline V gene data show CDR1 as SGHTA and CDR2 as FQGNSA. The CDR3 nucleotides read TGTGCCAGCAGCTTACGGTCCAGCGGGGGTTTAGGGCAGTATTTT. Protein product: CASSLRSSGGLGQYF.

CDR3 sequence reads: CASSRTGTGGFYEQYF. CDR3 DNA sequence: TGTGCCAGTAGTAGGACCGGGACAGGGGGCTTCTACGAGCAGTACTTC. The genes are TRBV19 and TRBJ2-7; TRBD1 aligns across 12 bases. V was pared by 4 bases and J by 3 bases, with 7 bases of the junction left unmatched. CDR3 length: 16 amino acids. Germline V gives CDR1 LNHDA, CDR2 SQIVND (reference sequence).

The genes are TRBV18 and TRBJ1-3; 7 bases match TRBD1. CDR3 length: 14 residues. Per the germline V gene, CDR1 is KGHSH and CDR2 is LQKENI. V lost 6 bases, J lost 5 bases, and 7 bases stayed unmatched. The CDR3 here is CASSRQGGRNTIYF. Written as DNA, the CDR3 is TGTGCCAGCTCTCGACAGGGAGGCAGAAACACCATATATTTT.

This chain links TRBV3-1 (or the pseudogene TRBV3-2) with TRBJ1-2; D unresolved. CDR1 and CDR2 (germline): LGHDT, YNNKEL (reference sequence). The CDR3 spans 11 residues. Trimming shortened V by 5 bases and J by 7 bases, and 8 bases separated the two germline ends. The DNA for the CDR3 is TGTGCCAGCAGCACAAACAGTGGCTACACCTTC. Translation: CASSTNSGYTF.

V gene TRBV19 combines with J gene TRBJ2-5; 9 bases are shared with TRBD1. The CDR3 runs to 16 residues. J gave up 5 bases and V 4 bases, and 11 bases lay outside the gene matches. CDR1 and CDR2 from the germline V gene are LNHDA and SQIVND (reference sequence). DNA for the CDR3: TGTGCCAGTAGTAGCCATGGACAGGGGTTCTTGGAGACCCAGTACTTC. Translation: CASSSHGQGFLETQYF. The whole variable domain, filled in from reference TRBV19 and TRBJ2-5, reads DGGITQSPKYLFRKEGQNVTLSCEQNLNHDAMYWYRQDPGQGLRLIYYSQIVNDFQKGDIAEGYSVSREKKESFPLTVTSAQKNPTAFYLCASSSHGQGFLETQYFGPGTRLLVL.

J is TRBJ2-1 and V is TRBV5-1, with D possibly TRBD2 on 6 matching bases. CDR3 length: 15 residues. Trimming took 5 bases from V and 5 from J, leaving 17 bases between them. The germline CDR1 and CDR2 sequences are SGHRS and YFSETQ. CDR3 coding DNA: TGCGCCAGCAGTATCTGGCTAGCGAGAAACAATGAGCAGTTCTTC. This gives the protein CASSIWLARNNEQFF.